A single sample is the source of the 26 T cell receptor beta chains below, sequenced in a study of graft-versus-host responses after intestinal transplantation. This table comes from immunoSEQ multiplex PCR, and its TCRdb copy is limited to in-frame clones, with some not included. The data contain around 25,000 clones, roughly 94% of them singletons. Source: PBMCs, taken 156 days after intestinal transplant. These receptor sequences come from a human patient who received an intestinal transplant, so some T cells may come from the graft donor.

This chain uses TRBV5-6 with TRBJ2-1, with D possibly matching TRBD2 (5 bases). V was trimmed by 4 bases and J by 3 bases, leaving 17 bases between them. Germline CDR1 reads SGHDT; CDR2 reads YYEEEE. The CDR3 has 16 amino acids. CDR3 DNA sequence: TGTGCCAGCAGCCACCCGAGCGGAGGCTACTACAATGAGCAGTTCTTC. The encoded protein is CASSHPSGGYYNEQFF.

The chain recombines TRBV19 with TRBJ1-3; 9 bases fit TRBD1. The CDR3 is 15 amino acids. In germline, CDR1 is LNHDA, CDR2 SQIVND (reference sequence). Trimming removed 6 bases from V and 1 base from J; junction bases left unmatched: 4. DNA for the CDR3: TGTGCCAGTAGACCGGGACAGGGTTCTGGAAACACCATATATTTT. Protein: CASRPGQGSGNTIYF. Full variable domain (outside the CDR3, taken from reference TRBV19 and TRBJ1-3): DGGITQSPKYLFRKEGQNVTLSCEQNLNHDAMYWYRQDPGQGLRLIYYSQIVNDFQKGDIAEGYSVSREKKESFPLTVTSAQKNPTAFYLCASRPGQGSGNTIYFGEGSWLTVV.

The chain employs TRBV2 and TRBJ1-5; D not resolved. The V end was cut by 6 bases, the J end by 3 bases, with 18 bases between. Germline values: CDR1 SNHLY, CDR2 FYNNEI. The CDR3 runs 16 residues. The CDR3, as DNA: TGTGCCAGCAGCGCACAGTCAAGTACCCTCAATCAGCCCCAGCATTTT. It translates to CASSAQSSTLNQPQHF.

The gene calls are TRBV19 and TRBJ2-1, with D perhaps matching TRBD2 (5 bases). The CDR3 runs 14 residues. Trimming shortened V by 4 bases and J by 0 bases, and 7 bases separated the two germline ends. Germline V gene lookup returns CDR1 LNHDA and CDR2 SQIVND (reference sequence). The CDR3 loop reads CASSKTSSYNEQFF. In DNA form, the CDR3 reads TGTGCCAGTAGTAAAACTAGCTCCTACAATGAGCAGTTCTTC.

V usage is TRBV4-1 and J usage is TRBJ1-4; D is possibly TRBD1 (5 bases). The CDR3 loop spans 16 amino acids. V lost 4 bases and J 0 bases, leaving 12 bases between the germline ends. The germline V gene has CDR1 MGHRA and CDR2 YSYEKL. The CDR3 bases are TGCGCCAGCAGCCGGGAGGGGCGGGCAACTAATGAAAAACTGTTTTTT. It is translated as CASSREGRATNEKLFF.

This chain joins TRBV7-6 and TRBJ1-2; D gene unclear. Deletions cut 5 bases from V and 5 bases from J, with 18 bases between. Germline values: CDR1 SGHVS, CDR2 FNYEAQ. This CDR3 is built from 15 residues. In DNA, the CDR3 is TGTGCCAGCAGCGAGTGGAGTGGTTTGATGTATGGCTACACCTTC. Translated: CASSEWSGLMYGYTF.

The chain uses TRBV4-3 and TRBJ1-3, with D possibly TRBD1 on 5 matching bases. The CDR3 totals 14 residues. CDR1 and CDR2 (germline): LGHNA, YSLEER. The ends were cut back, 1 base at V and 7 bases at J, with 11 bases in the middle. For the CDR3, the DNA is TGCGCCAGCAGCCAAGGGGGACTAGGGAACACCATATATTTT. Translated, it gives CASSQGGLGNTIYF.

V and J are TRBV9 and TRBJ2-3; D call uncertain. CDR1 is SGDLS and CDR2 is YYNGEE in the germline V gene. This CDR3 has 14 residues. V shed 0 bases and J shed 2 bases, with 7 bases lying between them. The CDR3 loop reads CASSVEWVTDTQYF. The CDR3 DNA follows: TGTGCCAGCAGCGTAGAATGGGTCACAGATACGCAGTATTTT.

This clone was seen once. V and J are TRBV30 and TRBJ2-5; TRBD1 agrees at 9 bases. V lost 1 base and J lost 1; bases outside the gene matches: 7. The V gene's germline CDR1 is GTSNPN and CDR2 SVGIG (reference sequence). The CDR3 length is 16 residues. CDR3 in amino acids: CAWSGAGQGLQETQYF. The CDR3 nucleotides are TGTGCCTGGAGTGGAGCCGGACAGGGGCTCCAAGAGACCCAGTACTTC.

This rearrangement joins TRBV19 to TRBJ1-5, with D hard to call. There are 13 residues in the CDR3. V was clipped by 5 bases and J by 6 bases, with 11 bases between them. Germline V gives CDR1 LNHDA, CDR2 SQIVND (reference sequence). The CDR3 DNA reads as TGTGCCAGTAGTTCGATGGCGTCTCAGCCCCAGCATTTT. Protein: CASSSMASQPQHF.

The V call is TRBV7-6, the J call TRBJ2-7; TRBD1 matches 9 bases. J lost 0 bases, V lost 1 base, and 19 bases had no gene match. The V gene's germline CDR1 is SGHVS and CDR2 FNYEAQ. The CDR3 contains 21 residues. The chain's CDR3 is CASSLDPPGLPGTGSSYEQYF. The DNA for the CDR3 is TGTGCCAGCAGCTTAGACCCACCGGGCCTCCCAGGGACAGGGAGCTCCTACGAGCAGTACTTC. Full variable domain (missing parts from reference TRBV7-6 and TRBJ2-7): GAGVSQSPRYKVTKRGQDVALRCDPISGHVSLYWYRQALGQGPEFLTYFNYEAQQDKSGLPNDRFSAERPEGSISTLTIQRTEQRDSAMYRCASSLDPPGLPGTGSSYEQYFGPGTRLTVT.

In DNA, the CDR3 is TGTGCCAGCAGTGCGGGCTATAGAGCTTTCTTT. It codes for CASSAGYRAFF. The genes are TRBV25-1 and TRBJ1-1, with D uncertain. Between the trimmed V and J ends, which lost 4 bases and 10 bases, there was a span of 10 bases. Germline V gives CDR1 MGHDK, CDR2 SYGVNS. The CDR3 is made up of 11 amino acids.

This chain connects TRBV15 to TRBJ1-6, with TRBD1 matching over 10 bases. CDR3 size: 14 residues. J lost 9 bases, V lost 5 bases, and 4 bases had no gene match. Germline CDR1 LNHNV, CDR2 YYDKDF (reference sequence). Here the CDR3 reads CATSGDRGGSPLHF. The CDR3 DNA sequence: TGTGCCACCAGCGGGGACAGGGGAGGTTCACCCCTCCACTTT.

The rearrangement joins TRBV20-1 to TRBJ2-1, with 7 bases matching TRBD2. The V segment lost 5 bases and the J segment 9 bases; nucleotides outside the gene matches: 4. CDR1 and CDR2 (germline): DFQATT, SNEGSKA (reference sequence). The CDR3 totals 11 residues. DNA for the CDR3: TGCAGTGCTCCCTGGGGGGGTGAGCAGTTCTTC. Encoded protein: CSAPWGGEQFF.

The chain carries TRBV7-9 and TRBJ2-3; TRBD2 aligns across 12 bases. Germline V gives CDR1 SEHNR, CDR2 FQNEAQ (reference sequence). This CDR3 contains 15 residues. V shed 4 bases, J shed 3 bases, and the junction held 2 bases outside the gene matches. The DNA for the CDR3 is TGTGCCAGCAGCTCTAGCGGGAGGGCTACAGATACGCAGTATTTT. Its protein is CASSSSGRATDTQYF.

The V call is TRBV5-4, the J call TRBJ2-1; D unresolved. Trimming removed 4 bases at V and 3 bases at J, with 14 bases between. CDR3 size: 15 residues. CDR1 is SGHNT, CDR2 YYREEE, per germline (reference sequence). This CDR3 is CASSPSESSYNEQFF. The CDR3 DNA follows: TGTGCCAGCAGCCCCTCGGAGAGCAGCTACAATGAGCAGTTCTTC.

The genes are TRBV27 and TRBJ2-7; no clear D gene. This CDR3 has 13 amino acids. V lost 0 bases, J lost 2 bases, and 5 bases lay in between. Per germline, CDR1 MNHEY and CDR2 SMNVEV (reference sequence). The CDR3: CASSLSVAYEQYF. CDR3 in DNA: TGTGCCAGCAGTTTATCGGTGGCCTACGAGCAGTACTTC.

V usage is TRBV13 and J usage is TRBJ2-1; perhaps TRBD1 as D (5 bases). This CDR3 contains 17 residues. Between the trimmed V and J ends, which lost 7 bases and 8 bases, there was a span of 27 bases. The germline CDR1 and CDR2 sequences are PRHDT and FYEKMQ (reference sequence). CDR3 sequence reads: CASTTGAEPDLVDEQFF. The CDR3 DNA is TGTGCCAGCACCACTGGGGCGGAACCCGATCTTGTGGATGAGCAGTTCTTC.

J is TRBJ1-1 and V is TRBV6-8; TRBD1 might be the D (5 bases). V lost 5 bases and J lost 5, with 15 bases in between. Germline CDR1 MNHGY, CDR2 SAAAGT. This CDR3 spans 14 amino acids. DNA for the CDR3: TGTGCCAGCAGTACCTCCATGGGGGGGACTGAAGCTTTCTTT. Protein sequence: CASSTSMGGTEAFF.

The chain recombines TRBV27 with TRBJ2-5, with TRBD1 identical over 8 bases. Germline lookup yields CDR1 MNHEY and CDR2 SMNVEV (reference sequence). The length of the CDR3 is 15 residues. V was pared by 3 bases and J by 5 bases, with 8 bases of the junction left unmatched. CDR3 coding DNA: TGTGCCAGCAGTTTCGGGACAGGCACACCGGAGACCCAGTACTTC. Its translation: CASSFGTGTPETQYF.

This chain links TRBV6-1 with TRBJ1-1, with D maybe TRBD1 (5 bases). In germline, CDR1 is MNHNS, CDR2 SASEGT. Trimming shortened V by 2 bases and J by 4 bases, and 14 bases separated the two germline ends. This CDR3 region has 15 residues. The CDR3 is CASSERGEGPTEAFF. CDR3 DNA sequence: TGTGCCAGCAGTGAACGGGGGGAAGGACCCACTGAAGCTTTCTTT.

The genes are TRBV27 and TRBJ2-7; D unclear. CDR3 length equals 13 residues. Germline V lookup: CDR1 MNHEY, CDR2 SMNVEV (reference sequence). V lost 7 bases, J lost 0 bases, and 10 bases lay in between. CDR3 coding DNA: TGTGCCAGCACCTCCCTCAACTCCTACGAGCAGTACTTC. Translating gives CASTSLNSYEQYF.

In its sample, this clone was seen once. The chain couples TRBV4-1 to TRBJ2-7; no clear D gene. Germline V lookup: CDR1 MGHRA, CDR2 YSYEKL. This CDR3 region has 16 residues. V lost 1 base and J lost 0, with 13 bases in between. DNA of the CDR3: TGCGCCAGCAGCCAAGCATACGGATTCGGCTCCTACGAGCAGTACTTC. Its translation is CASSQAYGFGSYEQYF.

The V and J genes are TRBV10-3 and TRBJ1-3; no clear D. Germline values: CDR1 ENHRY, CDR2 SYGVKD. This CDR3 is 13 amino acids long. The V end was cut by 2 bases, the J end by 11 bases, with 13 bases between. DNA of the CDR3: TGTGCCATCAGTGAGAGGCAGACAATCCCCATATATTTT. It is translated as CAISERQTIPIYF.

This clone was found once. The chain carries TRBV15 and TRBJ1-3; D not certain. From germline, CDR1 is LNHNV and CDR2 YYDKDF (reference sequence). The CDR3 runs to 11 residues. V shed 6 bases and J shed 8 bases, with 8 bases lying between them. The CDR3 DNA reads TGTGCCACCAGTGTTGGCGACACCATATATTTT. Protein product: CATSVGDTIYF.

This sequence joins TRBV7-9 and TRBJ2-5; D could derive from TRBD1 or TRBD2 (5 bases each). V was cut by 4 bases and J by 0 bases, with 12 bases left in between. CDR1 and CDR2 from the germline V gene are SEHNR and FQNEAQ (reference sequence). The CDR3 consists of 15 residues. CDR3 DNA sequence: TGTGCCAGCAGCTCCTACGGGGCAAACCAAGAGACCCAGTACTTC. As protein: CASSSYGANQETQYF. Using reference TRBV7-9 and TRBJ2-5 for the parts outside the CDR3, the full variable domain is DTGVSQNPRHKITKRGQNVTFRCDPISEHNRLYWYRQTLGQGPEFLTYFQNEAQLEKSRLLSDRFSAERPKGSFSTLEIQRTEQGDSAMYLCASSSYGANQETQYFGPGTRLLVL.